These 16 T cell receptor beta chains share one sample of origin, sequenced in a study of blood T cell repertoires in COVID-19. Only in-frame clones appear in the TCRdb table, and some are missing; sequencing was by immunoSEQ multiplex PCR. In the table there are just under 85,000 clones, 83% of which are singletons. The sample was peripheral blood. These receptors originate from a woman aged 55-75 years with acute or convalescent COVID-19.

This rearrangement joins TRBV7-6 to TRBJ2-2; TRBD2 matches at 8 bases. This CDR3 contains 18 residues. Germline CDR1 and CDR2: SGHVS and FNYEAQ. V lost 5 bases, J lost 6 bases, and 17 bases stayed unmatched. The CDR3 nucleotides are TGTGCCAGCAGCCCGCGCGGCTCCGGGGGGGGCCAGTCCGGGGAGCTGTTTTTT. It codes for CASSPRGSGGGQSGELFF.

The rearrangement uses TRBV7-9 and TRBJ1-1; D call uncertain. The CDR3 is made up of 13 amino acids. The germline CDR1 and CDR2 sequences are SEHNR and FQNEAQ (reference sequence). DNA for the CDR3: TGTGCGGCTCCCCCCCCCGGGGTCGCGGTCGCTTTCTTT. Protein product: CAAPPPGVAVAFF.

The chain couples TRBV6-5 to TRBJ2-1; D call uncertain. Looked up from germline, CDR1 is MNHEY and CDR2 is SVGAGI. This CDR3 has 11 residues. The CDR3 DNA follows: TGTGCGGCCCGTGTCAATAATGAGCAGTTCTTC. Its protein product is CAARVNNEQFF.

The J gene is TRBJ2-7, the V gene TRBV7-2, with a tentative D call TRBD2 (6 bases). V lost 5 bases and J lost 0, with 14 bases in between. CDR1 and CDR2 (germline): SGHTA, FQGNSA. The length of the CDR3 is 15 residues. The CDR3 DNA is TGTGCCAGCAGCGGACGGACGGGGGTCTCCTACGAGCAGTACTTC. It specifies CASSGRTGVSYEQYF.

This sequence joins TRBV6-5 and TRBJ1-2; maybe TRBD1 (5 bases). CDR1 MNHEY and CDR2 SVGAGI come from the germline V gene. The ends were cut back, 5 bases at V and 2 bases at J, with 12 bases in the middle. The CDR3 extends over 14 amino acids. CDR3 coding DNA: TGTGCCAGCAGTCTCTCGGGGGGGAACTATGGCTACACCTTC. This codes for CASSLSGGNYGYTF.

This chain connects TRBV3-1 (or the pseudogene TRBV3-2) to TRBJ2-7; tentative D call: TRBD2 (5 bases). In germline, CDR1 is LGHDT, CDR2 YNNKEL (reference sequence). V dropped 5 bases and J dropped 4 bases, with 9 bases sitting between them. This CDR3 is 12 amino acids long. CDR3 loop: CASSYRGYEQYF. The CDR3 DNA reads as TGTGCCAGCAGCTATAGAGGGTACGAGCAGTACTTC.

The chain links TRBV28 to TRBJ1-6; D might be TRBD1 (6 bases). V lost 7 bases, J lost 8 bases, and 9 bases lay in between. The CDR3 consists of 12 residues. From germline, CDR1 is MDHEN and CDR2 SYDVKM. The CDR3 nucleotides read TGTGCCAGCACAGGGGTTTATTCACCCCTCCACTTT. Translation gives CASTGVYSPLHF. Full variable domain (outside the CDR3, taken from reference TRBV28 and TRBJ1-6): DVKVTQSSRYLVKRTGEKVFLECVQDMDHENMFWYRQDPGLGLRLIYFSYDVKMKEKGDIPEGYSVSREKKERFSLILESASTNQTSMYLCASTGVYSPLHFGNGTRLTVT.

The DNA of the CDR3 is TGTGCCAGCAGTTTCCCGGGGGATCAGCCCCAGCATTTT. Translated: CASSFPGDQPQHF. The chain recombines TRBV6-5 with TRBJ1-5, with D tentatively TRBD1 (5 bases). The CDR3 loop spans 13 amino acids. The V gene's germline CDR1 is MNHEY and CDR2 SVGAGI. The V gene lost 4 bases and the J gene lost 5 bases, with 9 bases spanning the gap.

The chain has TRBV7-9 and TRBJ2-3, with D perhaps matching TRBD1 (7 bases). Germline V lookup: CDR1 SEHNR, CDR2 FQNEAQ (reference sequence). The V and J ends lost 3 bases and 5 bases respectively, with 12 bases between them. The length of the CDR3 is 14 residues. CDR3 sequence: CASSLSGGGDTQYF. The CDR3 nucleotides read TGTGCCAGCAGCTTGTCAGGGGGAGGAGATACGCAGTATTTT.

The DNA for the CDR3 is TGTGCCAGCGGGCAGGTTAATGAAAAACTGTTTTTT. As protein: CASGQVNEKLFF. The chain uses TRBV5-4 and TRBJ1-4; D is uncertain. V gave up 7 bases and J gave up 4 bases, with 8 bases separating them. CDR3 length equals 12 residues. The germline CDR1 and CDR2 sequences are SGHNT and YYREEE (reference sequence). Full variable domain (rest looked up from reference TRBV5-4 and TRBJ1-4): ETGVTQSPTHLIKTRGQQVTLRCSSQSGHNTVSWYQQALGQGPQFIFQYYREEENGRGNFPPRFSGLQFPNYSSELNVNALELDDSALYLCASGQVNEKLFFGSGTQLSVL.

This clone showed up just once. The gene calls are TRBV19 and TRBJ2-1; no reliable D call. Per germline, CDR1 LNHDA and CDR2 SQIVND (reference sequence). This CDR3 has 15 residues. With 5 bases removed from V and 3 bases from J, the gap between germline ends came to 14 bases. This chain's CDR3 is CASSPSPSDYNEQFF. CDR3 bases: TGTGCCAGTAGTCCGTCCCCCAGCGACTACAATGAGCAGTTCTTC.

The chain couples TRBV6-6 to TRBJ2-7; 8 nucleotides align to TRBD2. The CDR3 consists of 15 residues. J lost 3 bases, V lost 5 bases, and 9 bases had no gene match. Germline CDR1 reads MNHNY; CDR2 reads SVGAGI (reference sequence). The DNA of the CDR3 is TGTGCCAGCAGTGACCCGGGACTAGTTTACTACGAGCAGTACTTC. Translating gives CASSDPGLVYYEQYF.

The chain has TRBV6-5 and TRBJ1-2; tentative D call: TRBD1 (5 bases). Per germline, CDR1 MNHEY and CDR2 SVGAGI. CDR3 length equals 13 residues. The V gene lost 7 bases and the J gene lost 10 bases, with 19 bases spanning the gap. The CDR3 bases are TGTGCCAGCACCCCCCGCCAGGGATATCTCTACACCTTC. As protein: CASTPRQGYLYTF.

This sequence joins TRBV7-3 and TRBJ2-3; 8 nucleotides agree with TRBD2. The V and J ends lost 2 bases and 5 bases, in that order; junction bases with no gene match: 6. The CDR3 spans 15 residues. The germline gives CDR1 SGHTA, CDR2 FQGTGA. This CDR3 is CASSLSGGAVDTQYF. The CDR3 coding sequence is TGTGCCAGCAGCTTATCCGGGGGGGCGGTAGATACGCAGTATTTT.

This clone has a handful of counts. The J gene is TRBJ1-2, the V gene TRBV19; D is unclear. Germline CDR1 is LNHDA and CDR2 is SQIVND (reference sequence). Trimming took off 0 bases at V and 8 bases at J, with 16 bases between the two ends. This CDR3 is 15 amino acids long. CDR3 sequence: CASSIDQVGIRGYTF. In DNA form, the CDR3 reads TGTGCCAGTAGTATAGATCAGGTCGGGATCCGGGGCTACACCTTC. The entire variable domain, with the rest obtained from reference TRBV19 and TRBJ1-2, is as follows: DGGITQSPKYLFRKEGQNVTLSCEQNLNHDAMYWYRQDPGQGLRLIYYSQIVNDFQKGDIAEGYSVSREKKESFPLTVTSAQKNPTAFYLCASSIDQVGIRGYTFGSGTRLTVV.

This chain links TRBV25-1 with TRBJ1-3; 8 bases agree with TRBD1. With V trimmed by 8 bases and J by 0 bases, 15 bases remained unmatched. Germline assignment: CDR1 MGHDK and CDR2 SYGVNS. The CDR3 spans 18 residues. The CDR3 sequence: CASRQGQGATSSGNTIYF. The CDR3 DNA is TGTGCCAGCCGACAAGGGCAGGGGGCCACGAGCTCTGGAAACACCATATATTTT.